The 16 T cell receptor beta chains below come from one sample, sequenced in a study of T-cell memory formation after mild COVID-19. MiXCR, applied by TCRdb to the 5' RACE reads, yields one record per CDR3 protein. This table has about 560,000 distinct CDR3 sequences, roughly 22% appearing once. Sequencing input: PBMCs or a T cell subset sorted from them (not recorded which). The origin of the receptors is an adult woman who had mild COVID-19 (a few samples of this study predate the infection). Cell type and time point are not known.

V and J are TRBV30 and TRBJ1-5; D ambiguous. This CDR3 contains 14 residues. The V gene's germline CDR1 is GTSNPN and CDR2 SVGIG (reference sequence). V was cut by 2 bases and J by 7 bases, with 15 bases left in between. The CDR3 nucleotides are TGTGCCTGGAGTTCCGGGGTTGGAAAACAGCCCCAGCATTTT. It translates to CAWSSGVGKQPQHF.

The chain links TRBV6-5 to TRBJ1-1; 8 bases are shared with TRBD1. Germline V gives CDR1 MNHEY, CDR2 SVGAGI. This CDR3 spans 14 amino acids. The junction had 6 bases not matched to a gene; V was cut back by 5 bases and J by 4 bases. The chain's CDR3 is CASSDRGGSTEAFF. The CDR3 nucleotides are TGTGCCAGCAGTGACAGGGGAGGTAGCACTGAAGCTTTCTTT.

This rearrangement joins TRBV19 to TRBJ2-7; D is perhaps TRBD1 (5 bases). Germline V gives CDR1 LNHDA, CDR2 SQIVND (reference sequence). V lost 3 bases and J 5 bases, leaving 17 bases between the germline ends. This CDR3 has 15 residues. The CDR3 loop is CASSIGQGRKNEQYF. CDR3 bases: TGTGCCAGTAGTATCGGGCAGGGAAGGAAGAACGAGCAGTACTTC.

This sequence joins TRBV3-1 and TRBJ2-2, with 9 bases matching TRBD2. The J segment lost 9 bases and the V segment lost 1 base, leaving 12 bases of the junction unmatched. The CDR3 has 17 residues. From germline, CDR1 is LGHDT and CDR2 YNNKEL (reference sequence). The CDR3 protein is CASSQVRAGGLDRELFF. The CDR3 DNA reads as TGTGCCAGCAGCCAAGTACGAGCGGGGGGTCTAGACCGGGAGCTGTTTTTT.

This sequence joins TRBV30 and TRBJ1-2, with D possibly TRBD1 on 6 matching bases. CDR1 is GTSNPN and CDR2 is SVGIG in the germline V gene (reference sequence). The CDR3 is 13 residues long. V dropped 6 bases and J dropped 2 bases, with 13 bases sitting between them. The CDR3 reads CACRGGANYGYTF. CDR3 coding DNA: TGTGCCTGTCGAGGGGGGGCCAACTATGGCTACACCTTC. The complete variable domain, with remaining parts taken from reference TRBV30 and TRBJ1-2, reads SQTIHQWPATLVQPVGSPLSLECTVEGTSNPNLYWYRQAAGRGLQLLFYSVGIGQISSEVPQNLSASRPQDRQFILSSKKLLLSDSGFYLCACRGGANYGYTFGSGTRLTVV.

The sample holds a few counts of this clonotype. The V and J genes are TRBV7-8 and TRBJ2-7; TRBD2 matches at 10 bases. The CDR3 sequence is 16 residues long. Germline trimming cut 0 bases from V and 3 bases from J; bases unmatched to any gene: 5. The germline gives CDR1 SGHVS, CDR2 FQNEAQ. The DNA for the CDR3 is TGTGCCAGCAGCTTAGCAAGACTAGCGGGTGTCTACGAGCAGTACTTC. It yields the protein CASSLARLAGVYEQYF.

V gene TRBV7-9 combines with J gene TRBJ2-3; no definite D call. The V end lost 3 bases, the J end lost 0 bases, and 10 bases lay between the germline ends. The CDR3 is made up of 15 amino acids. Germline V gives CDR1 SEHNR, CDR2 FQNEAQ (reference sequence). This CDR3 is CASSLGPSSTDTQYF. The CDR3 nucleotides read TGTGCCAGCAGCTTGGGCCCGTCTAGCACAGATACGCAGTATTTT.

Here the CDR3 DNA reads TGTGCCAGCGGGCGCGGGAACATTCAGTACTTC. Protein product: CASGRGNIQYF. J is TRBJ2-4 and V is TRBV6-5, with D perhaps matching TRBD2 (5 bases). CDR1 and CDR2 from the germline V gene are MNHEY and SVGAGI. Trimming took 8 bases from V and 7 from J, leaving 9 bases between them. The CDR3 consists of 11 residues.

This clonotype was seen only a few times. This chain links TRBV5-1 with TRBJ1-1, with D unresolved. V was trimmed by 7 bases and J by 0 bases, leaving 10 bases between them. The CDR3 extends over 13 amino acids. The germline V gene has CDR1 SGHRS and CDR2 YFSETQ. Here the CDR3 reads CASGRNLNTEAFF. CDR3 bases: TGCGCCAGCGGAAGGAACCTGAACACTGAAGCTTTCTTT.

This clonotype occurred a few times. This CDR3 reads CASSFPRGAGPKGNEQFF. The CDR3 DNA is TGTGCCAGCAGCTTCCCTAGGGGGGCGGGCCCAAAGGGGAATGAGCAGTTCTTC. V and J are TRBV7-2 and TRBJ2-1; D may correspond to TRBD1 or TRBD2 (6 bases each). Trimming stripped 3 bases from V and 7 bases from J, with 25 bases between. The CDR3 loop spans 18 amino acids. Germline V gene sequence: CDR1 SGHTA, CDR2 FQGNSA.

This clonotype was observed a handful of times. The junction shows a germline mismatch at one end, possibly a read error. The chain has TRBV3-1 and TRBJ1-6; 7 bases are shared with TRBD1. This CDR3 is 16 amino acids long. Germline CDR1 reads LGHDT; CDR2 reads YNNKEL (reference sequence). CDR3 DNA: TGTGCCAGCAGCCAAGATTTGACAGGGTATAGTTCACCCCTCCACTTT. Residues: CASSQDLTGYSSPLHF.

The V and J genes are TRBV7-3 and TRBJ2-4; 7 positions match TRBD2. CDR1 and CDR2 from the germline V gene are SGHTA and FQGTGA. The CDR3 consists of 16 residues. V shed 5 bases and J 6 bases; nucleotides not matched to a gene: 13. This chain's CDR3 is CASSPASGGGINIQYF. For the CDR3, the DNA is TGTGCCAGCAGCCCCGCCTCGGGGGGTGGTATAAACATTCAGTACTTC.

The J gene is TRBJ2-3, the V gene TRBV6-6; 11 bases agree with TRBD2. V shed 2 bases, J shed 3 bases, and the junction held 19 bases outside the gene matches. The CDR3 runs to 21 residues. The germline V gene encodes CDR1 MNHNY and CDR2 SVGAGI (reference sequence). The CDR3 sequence is CASSYDDSLAGGPVVTDTQYF. CDR3 sequence (DNA): TGTGCCAGCAGTTACGATGACAGTTTAGCGGGAGGGCCGGTGGTTACAGATACGCAGTATTTT.

The chain links TRBV10-3 to TRBJ2-6, with TRBD1 matching 7 bases. Germline loops: CDR1 ENHRY, CDR2 SYGVKD. Trimming removed 3 bases from V and 4 bases from J; junction bases left unmatched: 6. CDR3 length equals 16 residues. This CDR3 is CAISDPQGLGANVLTF. The CDR3 DNA sequence: TGTGCCATCAGTGACCCACAGGGGCTAGGGGCCAACGTCCTGACTTTC.

In its sample, this clonotype was seen a few times. The chain combines TRBV4-1 with TRBJ1-1; D remains ambiguous. CDR3 length equals 13 residues. Trimming removed 1 base from V and 11 bases from J, with 14 bases in between. CDR1 and CDR2 from the germline V gene are MGHRA and YSYEKL. The CDR3 DNA follows: TGCGCCAGCAGCCAAGGGGTACCCACGCACGCTTTCTTT. Its protein is CASSQGVPTHAFF.

This sequence joins TRBV14 and TRBJ1-1; TRBD1 matches at 9 bases. The CDR3 totals 15 residues. Germline CDR1 reads SGHDN; CDR2 reads FVKESK. V lost 4 bases, J lost 5 bases, and 8 bases stayed unmatched. As DNA, the CDR3 is TGTGCCAGCAGCCCCTACGGGACAGGGTCAACTGAAGCTTTCTTT. Protein product: CASSPYGTGSTEAFF.